The text below deals with one T cell receptor beta chain. Its specificity is not known. The entry originates in a study of cytomegalovirus exposure and HLA in healthy donors. Study-level points and caveats: In a later analysis, several top co-occurrence clusters appeared linked to parvovirus B19, influenza, CMV and Epstein-Barr virus.

PCR employed 60 Vbeta and 13 Jbeta primers. Sequenced by immunoSEQ multiplex PCR; TCRdb stores in-frame clones only, minus some. The sample holds 140,000 to 150,000 clones; about 66% are singletons and the top ten take approximately 1.8%. This TCR was recovered from a male donor in good health and CMV-seronegative. Material for sequencing was PBMCs.

The CDR3: CASSKGGSHNSPLHF. The CDR3 bases are TGTGCCAGCAGCAAAGGTGGGAGTCATAATTCACCCCTCCACTTT. The chain combines TRBV5-6 with TRBJ1-6, with D hard to call. Germline lookup yields CDR1 SGHDT and CDR2 YYEEEE. Deletions cut 4 bases from V and 5 bases from J, with 13 bases between. This CDR3 has 15 amino acids.